Below, one T cell receptor beta chain is given with its context. This CDR3 has 14 residues. Germline CDR1 reads SGHTA; CDR2 reads FQGNSA. V was pared by 2 bases and J by 4 bases, with 11 bases between. This sample is drawn from a study of T-cell reconstitution after alpha-beta-depleted transplantation in children. Preparation of the TCRbeta library involved a method that used unique molecular identifiers. TCRdb re-called the PCR reads through MiXCR, storing one row per CDR3 protein. The table lists some 250,000 distinct CDR3 sequences, around 12% of them singletons. The genes are TRBV7-2 and TRBJ2-5; either TRBD1 or TRBD2 may supply D (5 bases each). This clonotype originated in a human donor who donated a stem cell graft to a child with acute lymphoblastic leukemia. Sequences were derived from PBMCs from the stem cell graft donor, sampled from the stem cell graft. CDR3 residues: CASSLQGVGETQYF. The CDR3 DNA reads TGTGCCAGCAGCTTACAGGGAGTGGGAGAGACCCAGTACTTC. Together with reference TRBV7-2 and TRBJ2-5, the CDR3 gives the full variable domain: GAGVSQSPSNKVTEKGKDVELRCDPISGHTALYWYRQSLGQGLEFLIYFQGNSAPDKSGLPSDRFSAERTGGSVSTLTIQRTQQEDSAVYLCASSLQGVGETQYFGPGTRLLVL.